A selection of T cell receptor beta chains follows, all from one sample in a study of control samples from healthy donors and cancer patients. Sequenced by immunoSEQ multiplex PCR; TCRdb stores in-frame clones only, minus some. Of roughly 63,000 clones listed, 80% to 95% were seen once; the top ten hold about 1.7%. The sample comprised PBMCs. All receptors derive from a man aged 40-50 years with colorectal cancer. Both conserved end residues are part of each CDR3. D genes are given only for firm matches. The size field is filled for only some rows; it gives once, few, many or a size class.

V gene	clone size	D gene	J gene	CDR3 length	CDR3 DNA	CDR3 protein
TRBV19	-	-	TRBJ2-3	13	TGTGCCAGTAGCCATGGGGATCCAGATACGCAGTATTTT	CASSHGDPDTQYF
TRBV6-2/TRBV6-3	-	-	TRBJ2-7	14	TGTGCCAGCAGTTATCCGAGACCCCTAGGAGAGCAGTACTTC	CASSYPRPLGEQYF
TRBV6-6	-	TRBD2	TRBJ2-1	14	TGTGCCAGCAGTTCAGCGGGGGGGCCGAATGAGCAGTTCTTC	CASSSAGGPNEQFF
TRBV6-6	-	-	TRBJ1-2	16	TGTGCCAGCACCCACGTTCGGGTTGGGTCTAACTATGGCTACACCTTC	CASTHVRVGSNYGYTF
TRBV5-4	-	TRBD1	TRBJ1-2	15	TGTGCCAGCAGCCACAGGGGGGGGGTGAAGAATGGCTACACCTTC	CASSHRGGVKNGYTF
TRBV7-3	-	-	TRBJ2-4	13	TGTGCCAGCAGCTTAAATGCCAAAAACATTCAGTACTTC	CASSLNAKNIQYF
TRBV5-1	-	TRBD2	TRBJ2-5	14	TGCGCCAGCAGCTTGGAAAGCGGGGGTCAGACCCAGTACTTC	CASSLESGGQTQYF
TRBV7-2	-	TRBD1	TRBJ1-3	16	TGTGCCAGCAGCCCGGACAGGGGGCGCGCTGGAAACACCATATATTTT	CASSPDRGRAGNTIYF
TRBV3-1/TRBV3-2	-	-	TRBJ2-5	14	TGTGCCAGCAGCCAAGATGGAGGGGTACAGACCCAGTACTTC	CASSQDGGVQTQYF
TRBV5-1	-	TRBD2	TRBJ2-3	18	TGCGCCAGCAGCTTAGGTAGCGGGGGGGCACTTGGCACAGATACGCAGTATTTT	CASSLGSGGALGTDTQYF
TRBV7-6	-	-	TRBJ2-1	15	TGTGCCAGCAGCTTAGCGGGGGCGGGCCCGGATGAGCAGTTCTTC	CASSLAGAGPDEQFF
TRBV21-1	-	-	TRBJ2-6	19	TGTGCCAGCAGCAAATTACAGCGGGGGGCTTCCTCTGGGGCCAACGTCCTGACTTTC	CASSKLQRGASSGANVLTF
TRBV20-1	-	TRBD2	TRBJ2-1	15	TGCAGTGCTAGTTTAGCGGGGGGGTACAATGAGTGGCAGTTCTTC	CSASLAGGYNEWQFF
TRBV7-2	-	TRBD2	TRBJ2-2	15	TGTGCCAGCCGCTTGGGGGGGTTGAACACCGGGGAGCTGTTTTTT	CASRLGGLNTGELFF
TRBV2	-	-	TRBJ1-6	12	TGTGCCAGCAGTGGGTCGCTATCACCCCTCCACTTT	CASSGSLSPLHF
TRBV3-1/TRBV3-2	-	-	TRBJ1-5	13	TGTGCCAGCAGCCACAGGGATGCACAGCCCCAGCATTTT	CASSHRDAQPQHF
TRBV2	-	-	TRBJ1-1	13	TGTGCCAGCACGCAGGGCATTTTCACTGAAGCTTTCTTT	CASTQGIFTEAFF
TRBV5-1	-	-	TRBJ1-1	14	TGCGCCAGCAAAAGTGGGACGGCGAACACTGAAGCTTTCTTT	CASKSGTANTEAFF
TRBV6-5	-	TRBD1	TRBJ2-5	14	TGTGCCAGCAAGGGACAGGGGAACCAAGAGACCCAGTACTTC	CASKGQGNQETQYF
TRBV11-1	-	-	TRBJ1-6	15	TGTGCCAGCAGCCTAGACGGGGTCAGCGGTTCACCCCTCCACTTT	CASSLDGVSGSPLHF
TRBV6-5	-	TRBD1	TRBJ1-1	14	TGTGCCAGCGCTGGCAGGGGGATGAACACTGAAGCTTTCTTC	CASAGRGMNTEAFF
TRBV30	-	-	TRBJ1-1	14	TGTGCCTGGCTACAGGGTAATCTGAACACTGAAGCTTTCTTT	CAWLQGNLNTEAFF
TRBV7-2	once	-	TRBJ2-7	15	TGTGCCAGCAGCTTGGGAAGGGGCCGAACCTACGAGCAGTACTTC	CASSLGRGRTYEQYF
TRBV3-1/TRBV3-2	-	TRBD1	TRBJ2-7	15	TGTGCCAGCAGCCAAGATCGAGGACAGGGGTTCGAGCAGTACTTC	CASSQDRGQGFEQYF
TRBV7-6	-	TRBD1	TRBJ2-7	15	TGTGCCAGCAGCCCCGGGACAGGGCGCCGCTACGAGCAGTACTTC	CASSPGTGRRYEQYF
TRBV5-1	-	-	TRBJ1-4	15	TGCGCCAGCAGGGACAGCCGAACGAATAATGAAAAACTGTTTTTT	CASRDSRTNNEKLFF
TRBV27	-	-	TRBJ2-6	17	TGTGCCAGCAGCCGCCGGACAGCCCTCTCTGGGGCCAACGTCCTGACTTTC	CASSRRTALSGANVLTF
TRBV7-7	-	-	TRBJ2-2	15	TGTGCCAGCAGCTTACACGGGCCCACGGCCGGGGAGCTGTTTTTT	CASSLHGPTAGELFF
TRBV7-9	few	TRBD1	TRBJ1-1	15	TGTGCCAGCAGCTTAGACTGGACAGGGGAAACTGAAGCTTTCTTT	CASSLDWTGETEAFF
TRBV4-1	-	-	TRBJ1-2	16	TGCGCCAGCAGCCAAGCTGGGTTAAGGTCTAACTATGGCTACACCTTC	CASSQAGLRSNYGYTF
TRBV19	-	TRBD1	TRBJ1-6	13	TGTGCCAGTAGTTTACAGGGGGTTTCACCCCTCCACTTT	CASSLQGVSPLHF
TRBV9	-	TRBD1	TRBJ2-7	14	TGTGCCAGCAGCGGGGGCAGGGGGATGAACGAGCAGTACTTC	CASSGGRGMNEQYF
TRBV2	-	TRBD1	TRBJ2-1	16	TGTGCCAGCAGCGTGAGGACAGGATTGAGTGGCAATGAGCAGTTCTTC	CASSVRTGLSGNEQFF
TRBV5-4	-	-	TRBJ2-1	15	TGTGCCAGCAGACGAGGAGGTGGGGAAGGGAATGAGCAGTTCTTC	CASRRGGGEGNEQFF
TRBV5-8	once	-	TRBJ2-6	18	TGTGCCAGCAGCCCCATTGAGGGAATGTACTCTGGGGCCAACGTCCTGACTTTC	CASSPIEGMYSGANVLTF
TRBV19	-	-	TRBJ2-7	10	TGTGCCGGGGGGACCTACGAGCAGTACTTC	CAGGTYEQYF
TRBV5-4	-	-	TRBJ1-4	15	TGTGCCAGCAGCGAAACAGGCCAGGGTAATGAAAAACTGTTTTTT	CASSETGQGNEKLFF
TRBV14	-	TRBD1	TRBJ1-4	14	TGTGCCAGCAGCTTCCGACAGGGGGGTGAAAAACTGTTTTTT	CASSFRQGGEKLFF
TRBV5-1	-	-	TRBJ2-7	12	TGCGCCAGCAGCTTGGGGTCAAGCGAGCAGTACTTC	CASSLGSSEQYF
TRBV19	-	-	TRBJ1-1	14	TGTGCCAGTAGTATAGATCCGAGGTCCACTGAAGCTTTCTTT	CASSIDPRSTEAFF
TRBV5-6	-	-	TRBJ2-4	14	TGTGCCAGCAGCCCCGGACTAGCCAAAAACATTCAGTACTTC	CASSPGLAKNIQYF
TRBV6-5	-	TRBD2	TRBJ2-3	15	TGTGCCAGCACCCCCCCGGCTAGCGGGGGGGCCGCGCAGTATTTT	CASTPPASGGAAQYF
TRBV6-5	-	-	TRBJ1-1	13	TGTGCCAGCAGTTACTACCAGAGGACTGAAGCTTTCTTT	CASSYYQRTEAFF
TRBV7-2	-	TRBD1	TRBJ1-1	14	TGTGCCAGCAGCAAGACAGGGGCGAACACTGAAGCTTTCTTT	CASSKTGANTEAFF
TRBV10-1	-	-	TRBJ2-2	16	TGCGCCAGCAGTGAGTCTGGGGGGCTGCACACCGGGGAGCTGTTTTTT	CASSESGGLHTGELFF
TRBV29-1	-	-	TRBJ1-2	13	TGCAGCGTTACCAGGTCAGGGATAGAGGGCTACACCTTC	CSVTRSGIEGYTF
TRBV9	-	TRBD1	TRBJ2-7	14	TGTGCCAGCGGGTCAGGGGGCGCCTCCTACGAGCAGTACTTC	CASGSGGASYEQYF
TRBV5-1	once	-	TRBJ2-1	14	TGCGCCAGCAGCTTGGGACAGCTATACAATGAGCAGTTCTTC	CASSLGQLYNEQFF
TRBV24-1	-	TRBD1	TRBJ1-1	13	TGTGCCACCAGACAACAGGGGACTACTGAAGCTTTCTTT	CATRQQGTTEAFF
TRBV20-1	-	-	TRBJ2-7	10	TGCAGTGCCCAATCCTACGAGCAGTACTTC	CSAQSYEQYF
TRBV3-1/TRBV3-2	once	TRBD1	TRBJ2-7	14	TGTGCCAGCAGCTCGGGACAGAGACACTACGAGCAGTACTTC	CASSSGQRHYEQYF
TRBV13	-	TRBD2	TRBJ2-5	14	TGTGCCAGCAGCGGCACACTAGCGGGGGAGACCCAGTACTTC	CASSGTLAGETQYF